The clone carrying this T cell receptor (beta chain) has more than one count but fewer than ten. Clones were sequenced by immunoSEQ multiplex PCR, and TCRdb holds only the in-frame ones, with some missing. This sample has over 90,000 clones, with 70% to 90% found just once. These data come from a study of blood T cell repertoires in COVID-19. V was clipped by 5 bases and J by 9 bases, with 20 bases between them. From germline, CDR1 is MNHEY and CDR2 SVGAGI. The CDR3 consists of 15 residues. This sequence originates from a human donor in a cohort sampled during active COVID-19. The genes are TRBV6-5 and TRBJ2-1; a possible D gene is TRBD1 (5 bases). The sample consisted of peripheral blood. The CDR3 loop reads CASSIRQMWPGEQFF. CDR3 DNA sequence: TGTGCCAGCAGTATACGACAGATGTGGCCGGGTGAGCAGTTCTTC.